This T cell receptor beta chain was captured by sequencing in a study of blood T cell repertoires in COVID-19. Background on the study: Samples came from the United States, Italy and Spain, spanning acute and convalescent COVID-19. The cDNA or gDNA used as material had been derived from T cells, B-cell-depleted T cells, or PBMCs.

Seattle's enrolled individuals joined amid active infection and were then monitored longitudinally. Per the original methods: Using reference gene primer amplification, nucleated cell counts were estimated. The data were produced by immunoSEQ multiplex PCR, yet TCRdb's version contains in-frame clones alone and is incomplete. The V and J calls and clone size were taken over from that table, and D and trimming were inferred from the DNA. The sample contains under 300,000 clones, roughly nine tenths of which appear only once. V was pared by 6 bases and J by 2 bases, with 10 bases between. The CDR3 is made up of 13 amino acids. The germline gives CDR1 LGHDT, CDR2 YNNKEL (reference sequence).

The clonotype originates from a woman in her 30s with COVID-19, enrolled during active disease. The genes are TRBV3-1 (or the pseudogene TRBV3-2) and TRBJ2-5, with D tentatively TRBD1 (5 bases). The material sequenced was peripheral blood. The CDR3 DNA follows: TGTGCCAGCAGTCCCCCAGGGCAAGAGACCCAGTACTTC. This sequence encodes CASSPPGQETQYF.